Each of the 21 T cell receptor beta chains below was sequenced from the same sample in a study of T cell responses to AZD1222 COVID-19 vaccine. Libraries were prepared by immunoSEQ multiplex PCR; TCRdb keeps only in-frame clonotypes and omits some of them. Among fewer than 150,000 clones listed, nearly 95% were seen once. The starting material was peripheral blood, obtained on day 0 of AZD1222 vaccination. These receptors originate from an adult in good health.

This chain joins TRBV10-3 and TRBJ1-2; D gene uncertain. Trimming took 0 bases from V and 8 from J, leaving 7 bases between them. From germline, CDR1 is ENHRY and CDR2 SYGVKD. The CDR3 spans 12 residues. The CDR3 region has the DNA TGTGCCATCAGTGAGTCGTTTCACGGCTACACCTTC. Its translation is CAISESFHGYTF.

The V and J genes are TRBV5-1 and TRBJ1-1; tentative D call: TRBD1 (6 bases). This CDR3 is 13 amino acids long. Germline lookup yields CDR1 SGHRS and CDR2 YFSETQ. The V end lost 1 base, the J end lost 4 bases, and 8 bases lay between the germline ends. CDR3 sequence (DNA): TGCGCCAGCAGCTTGACAGGGTTCACTGAAGCTTTCTTT. Translation: CASSLTGFTEAFF.

Regarding this clone: A read error may produce the germline difference seen at one junction end. This chain uses TRBV12-3 or TRBV12-4 with TRBJ1-1; 7 positions agree with TRBD1. The CDR3 loop spans 13 amino acids. CDR3 protein: CASSLAKGAGAFF. In nucleotides, the CDR3 is TGTGCCAGCAGTCTAGCCAAGGGGGCGGGAGCTTTCTTT.

This chain joins TRBV19 and TRBJ1-5, with a possible D match to TRBD1 (6 bases). This CDR3 spans 15 amino acids. Trimming shortened V by 6 bases and J by 4 bases, and 16 bases separated the two germline ends. The germline V gene encodes CDR1 LNHDA and CDR2 SQIVND (reference sequence). DNA of the CDR3: TGTGCCAGTAGCCTACTATCCACAGGGAATCAGCCCCAGCATTTT. This codes for CASSLLSTGNQPQHF.

V usage is TRBV6-6 and J usage is TRBJ1-5; the D is unclear. This CDR3 has 13 residues. V was pared by 6 bases and J by 5 bases, with 11 bases between. Germline CDR1 MNHNY, CDR2 SVGAGI (reference sequence). In DNA form, the CDR3 reads TGTGCCAGCAGGCAATTAAGGGATCAGCCCCAGCATTTT. This encodes CASRQLRDQPQHF.

This clone showed up just once. V is TRBV10-3 and J is TRBJ1-2, with D hard to call. CDR1 is ENHRY and CDR2 is SYGVKD in the germline V gene. This CDR3 comprises 11 residues. V dropped 0 bases and J dropped 8 bases, with 4 bases sitting between them. CDR3 in amino acids: CAISESRGYTF. The CDR3 nucleotides are TGTGCCATCAGTGAGTCGAGGGGCTACACCTTC.

This chain links TRBV5-6 with TRBJ1-1; no firm D call. The CDR3 consists of 12 residues. Looked up from germline, CDR1 is SGHDT and CDR2 is YYEEEE. Trimming removed 0 bases from V and 3 bases from J, with 3 bases in between. For the CDR3, the DNA is TGTGCCAGCAGCTTGGAGGACACTGAAGCTTTCTTT. Encoded protein: CASSLEDTEAFF.

The table lists this clone with a few counts. The chain links TRBV5-8 to TRBJ1-1; D gene ambiguous. V lost 1 base to trimming and J lost 0 bases, with 16 bases between them. Germline V gene lookup returns CDR1 SGHTS and CDR2 YDEGEE. The CDR3 runs to 17 residues. The CDR3 loop reads CASSLIPWEIMNTEAFF. CDR3 sequence (DNA): TGTGCCAGCAGCTTGATCCCTTGGGAGATCATGAACACTGAAGCTTTCTTT.

The CDR3 bases are TGTGCCAGCAGCCCGGGGATAGCGGATCAGCCCCAGCATTTT. Translating it yields CASSPGIADQPQHF. V and J are TRBV9 and TRBJ1-5; unclear D gene. V lost 4 bases and J lost 5, with 13 bases in between. CDR1 is SGDLS, CDR2 YYNGEE, per germline. The CDR3 has 14 amino acids. The variable domain in full, with the rest retrieved from reference TRBV9 and TRBJ1-5, is DSGVTQTPKHLITATGQRVTLRCSPRSGDLSVYWYQQSLDQGLQFLIQYYNGEERAKGNILERFSAQQFPDLHSELNLSSLELGDSALYFCASSPGIADQPQHFGDGTRLSIL.

The gene calls are TRBV19 and TRBJ2-3; D not certain. The V end was cut by 4 bases, the J end by 2 bases, with 19 bases between. Germline V gene lookup returns CDR1 LNHDA and CDR2 SQIVND (reference sequence). This CDR3 is 17 amino acids long. This CDR3 is CASSTIKDHTNTDTQYF. The DNA of the CDR3 is TGTGCCAGTAGTACGATAAAGGATCACACCAACACAGATACGCAGTATTTT.

The CDR3 DNA is TGTGCCAGCTCACCACCCTACCTTGCAGGGAGCAATCAGCCCCAGCATTTT. It codes for CASSPPYLAGSNQPQHF. The gene calls are TRBV18 and TRBJ1-5; D is possibly TRBD1 (5 bases). CDR3 length: 17 residues. V was cut by 0 bases and J by 1 base, with 13 bases left in between. The germline CDR1 and CDR2 sequences are KGHSH and LQKENI.

This rearrangement joins TRBV12-3 or TRBV12-4 to TRBJ1-5, with TRBD1 as a possible D gene (5 bases). This CDR3 is built from 12 residues. The V and J ends lost 8 bases and 6 bases respectively, with 11 bases between them. As DNA, the CDR3 is TGTGCCAGCGGCCAGGGTCGTCAGCCCCAGCATTTT. Its translation is CASGQGRQPQHF.

V usage is TRBV7-9 and J usage is TRBJ1-1; D is unresolved. The CDR3 runs to 13 residues. Germline assignment: CDR1 SEHNR and CDR2 FQNEAQ (reference sequence). Deletions cut 1 base from V and 4 bases from J, with 7 bases between. The CDR3 bases are TGTGCCAGCAGCTTAGAAGTCTCCACTGAAGCTTTCTTT. It is translated as CASSLEVSTEAFF.

This chain links TRBV6-6 with TRBJ1-3; unclear D gene. Germline assignment: CDR1 MNHNY and CDR2 SVGAGI (reference sequence). The CDR3 spans 11 residues. V lost 7 bases to trimming and J lost 4 bases, with 5 bases between them. The CDR3 coding sequence is TGTGCCAGCACCGGGGGAAACACCATATATTTT. It specifies CASTGGNTIYF.

As to this clone: Other DNA sequences in the same sample also yield this CDR3. The genes are TRBV12-3 or TRBV12-4 and TRBJ1-4; D not certain. V lost 6 bases and J lost 2, with 4 bases in between. This CDR3 comprises 12 residues. CDR3 residues: CASSPTNEKLFF. The CDR3 DNA is TGTGCCAGCAGCCCTACTAATGAAAAACTGTTTTTT.

V usage is TRBV7-9 and J usage is TRBJ2-2; maybe TRBD2 (6 bases). This CDR3 spans 15 amino acids. V was cut by 4 bases and J by 6 bases, with 15 bases left in between. The V gene's germline CDR1 is SEHNR and CDR2 FQNEAQ (reference sequence). The CDR3 region has the DNA TGTGCCAGCAGCTCCCCGGGACTTGTCCCCGGGGAGCTGTTTTTT. Protein product: CASSSPGLVPGELFF.

The J gene is TRBJ2-1, the V gene TRBV3-1 (or the pseudogene TRBV3-2); D tentatively fits TRBD1 or TRBD2 (5 bases each). V dropped 4 bases and J dropped 9 bases, with 34 bases sitting between them. The germline V gene has CDR1 LGHDT and CDR2 YNNKEL (reference sequence). The CDR3 sequence is 20 residues long. The CDR3 DNA follows: TGTGCCAGCAGCCCGTATTTGGGTGGAATAGCGAAAGGGGCCCTAGGTGAGCAGTTCTTC. It codes for CASSPYLGGIAKGALGEQFF.

The chain links TRBV6-1 to TRBJ2-7; D may be TRBD1 or TRBD2 (6 bases each). Looked up from germline, CDR1 is MNHNS and CDR2 is SASEGT. CDR3 length: 16 amino acids. With 4 bases removed from V and 0 bases from J, the gap between germline ends came to 16 bases. This CDR3 reads CASSGDSGTPSYEQYF. CDR3 bases: TGTGCCAGCAGTGGGGACTCCGGGACACCCTCCTACGAGCAGTACTTC.

The DNA for the CDR3 is TGCGCCAGCAGTCAAAGCAGGGGGAACACTGAAGCTTTCTTT. This gives the protein CASSQSRGNTEAFF. V and J are TRBV10-2 and TRBJ1-1, with D possibly being TRBD1 (6 bases). This CDR3 is built from 14 residues. Germline CDR1 reads WSHSY; CDR2 reads SAAADI. V lost 5 bases and J 1 base, leaving 11 bases between the germline ends.

The gene calls are TRBV3-1 (or the pseudogene TRBV3-2) and TRBJ1-5, with D possibly being TRBD1 (5 bases). CDR1 is LGHDT and CDR2 is YNNKEL in the germline V gene (reference sequence). The ends were cut back, 0 bases at V and 6 bases at J, with 9 bases in the middle. The CDR3 loop spans 14 amino acids. DNA for the CDR3: TGTGCCAGCAGCCAAGACAGGGTGGGTCAGCCCCAGCATTTT. Translated: CASSQDRVGQPQHF.

This sequence joins TRBV2 and TRBJ1-1, with TRBD1 identical over 7 bases. CDR3 length: 14 amino acids. CDR1 is SNHLY, CDR2 FYNNEI, per germline. Trimming took 6 bases from V and 7 from J; bases not matched to a gene: 11. Here the CDR3 DNA reads TGTGCCAGCAGCTCCTTGACAGGGTACTATGAAGCTTTCTTT. Amino acid sequence: CASSSLTGYYEAFF.